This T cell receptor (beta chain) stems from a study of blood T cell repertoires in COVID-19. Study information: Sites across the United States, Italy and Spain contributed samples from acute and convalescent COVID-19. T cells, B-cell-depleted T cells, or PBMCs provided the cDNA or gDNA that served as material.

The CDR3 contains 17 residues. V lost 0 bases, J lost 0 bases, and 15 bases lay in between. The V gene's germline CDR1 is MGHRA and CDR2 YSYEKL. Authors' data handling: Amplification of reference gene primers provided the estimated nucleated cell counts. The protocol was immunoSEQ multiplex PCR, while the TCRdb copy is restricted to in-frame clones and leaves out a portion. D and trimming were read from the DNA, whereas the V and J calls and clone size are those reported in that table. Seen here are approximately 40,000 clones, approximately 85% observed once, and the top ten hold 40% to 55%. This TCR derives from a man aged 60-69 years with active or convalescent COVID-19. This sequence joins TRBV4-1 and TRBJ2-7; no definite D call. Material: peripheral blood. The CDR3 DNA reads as TGCGCCAGCAGCCAAGATCTGGGCAGCCCGAGCTCCTACGAGCAGTACGTC. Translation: CASSQDLGSPSSYEQYV.